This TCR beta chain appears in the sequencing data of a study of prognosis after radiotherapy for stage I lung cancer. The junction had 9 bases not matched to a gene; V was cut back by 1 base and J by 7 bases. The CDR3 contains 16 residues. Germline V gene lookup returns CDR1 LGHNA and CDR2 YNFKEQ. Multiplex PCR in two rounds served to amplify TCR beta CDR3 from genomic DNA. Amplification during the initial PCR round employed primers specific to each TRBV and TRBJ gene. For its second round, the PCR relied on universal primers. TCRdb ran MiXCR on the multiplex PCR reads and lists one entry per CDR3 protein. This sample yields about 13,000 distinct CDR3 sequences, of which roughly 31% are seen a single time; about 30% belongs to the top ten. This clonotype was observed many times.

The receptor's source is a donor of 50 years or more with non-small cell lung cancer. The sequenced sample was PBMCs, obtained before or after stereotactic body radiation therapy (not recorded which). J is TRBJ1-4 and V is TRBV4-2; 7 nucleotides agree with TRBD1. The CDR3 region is CASSQAMTGLSEKLFF. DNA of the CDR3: TGTGCCAGCAGCCAAGCCATGACAGGGTTGTCTGAAAAACTGTTTTTT.